This T cell receptor beta chain was obtained from a study of control samples from healthy donors and cancer patients. The V gene's germline CDR1 is LGHNA and CDR2 YSLEER. The CDR3 has 16 amino acids. V gave up 0 bases and J gave up 3 bases, with 12 bases separating them. Profiled with immunoSEQ multiplex PCR; TCRdb holds only in-frame clones, not every one. The sample includes about 120,000 clones, more than 75% of them seen just once. The V and J genes are TRBV4-3 and TRBJ1-3, with a tentative D call TRBD1 (6 bases). The TCR originated in a man in his 60s in good health. The specimen sequenced was blood. The CDR3 nucleotides read TGCGCCAGCAGCCAAGAATGGGGGGCGGATGGAAACACCATATATTTT. Its protein is CASSQEWGADGNTIYF.